The 26 T cell receptor beta chains given below trace back to one sample, sequenced in a study of cytotoxic CD8 clonotypes in ibrutinib-treated CLL. Some clones are missing from TCRdb's copy, which holds only in-frame ones; the method was immunoSEQ multiplex PCR. The table includes around 130,000 clones, around four fifths detected once. Here the sequenced sample was PBMCs, taken after 24 months of ibrutinib treatment. Every receptor here comes from a human donor with chronic lymphocytic leukemia.

V and J are TRBV11-3 and TRBJ1-6; D unresolved. Germline values: CDR1 SGHNT, CDR2 YENEEA. The CDR3 is made up of 15 amino acids. The V gene lost 1 base and the J gene lost 0 bases, with 4 bases spanning the gap. CDR3 in DNA: TGTGCCAGCAGCTTAGGTAGCTCCTATAATTCACCCCTCCACTTT. Translated: CASSLGSSYNSPLHF.

CDR3 sequence: CASALGRGSGANVLTF. CDR3 DNA sequence: TGTGCCAGCGCTCTAGGACGAGGCTCTGGGGCCAACGTCCTGACTTTC. This sequence joins TRBV4-2 and TRBJ2-6; D is uncertain. V was pared by 8 bases and J by 0 bases, with 14 bases between. Germline V CDR1 and CDR2: LGHNA, YNFKEQ. This CDR3 is built from 16 residues.

The V and J genes are TRBV7-2 and TRBJ2-5; TRBD2 matches 8 bases. This CDR3 is built from 12 residues. Germline V gene lookup returns CDR1 SGHTA and CDR2 FQGNSA. Losses at the gene ends were 5 bases for V and 13 bases for J; bases not matched to a gene: 9. CDR3 bases: TGTGCCAGCAGCCCGGGGGGGGGACCCGCGTACTTC. Residues: CASSPGGGPAYF.

This chain joins TRBV7-2 and TRBJ2-5; TRBD2 aligns across 13 bases. Germline loops: CDR1 SGHTA, CDR2 FQGNSA. The CDR3 sequence is 16 residues long. V was pared by 4 bases and J by 2 bases, with 4 bases of the junction left unmatched. The CDR3 DNA reads TGTGCCAGCAGCTCCGGGACTAGCGGGGAGCAAGAGACCCAGTACTTC. Translated, it gives CASSSGTSGEQETQYF. Using reference TRBV7-2 and TRBJ2-5 for the parts outside the CDR3, the full variable domain is GAGVSQSPSNKVTEKGKDVELRCDPISGHTALYWYRQSLGQGLEFLIYFQGNSAPDKSGLPSDRFSAERTGGSVSTLTIQRTQQEDSAVYLCASSSGTSGEQETQYFGPGTRLLVL.

This sequence joins TRBV5-6 and TRBJ2-5; D may be TRBD2 (5 bases). Trimming left V 0 bases short and J 5 bases short, with 8 bases between. CDR3 length equals 13 residues. The germline CDR1 and CDR2 sequences are SGHDT and YYEEEE. In DNA form, the CDR3 reads TGTGCCAGCAGCTTGGTGGGCGGGGAGACCCAGTACTTC. Its translation is CASSLVGGETQYF.

This chain uses TRBV6-1 with TRBJ2-7; weak D call: TRBD2 (5 bases). Germline CDR1 is MNHNS and CDR2 is SASEGT. The CDR3 contains 18 residues. Between the trimmed V and J ends, which lost 0 bases and 0 bases, there was a span of 18 bases. CDR3 nucleotides: TGTGCCAGCAGTGAAGCCTTATCCGGGGAGAGTACCTCCTACGAGCAGTACTTC. This sequence encodes CASSEALSGESTSYEQYF.

This rearrangement joins TRBV28 to TRBJ2-5; D remains ambiguous. The germline CDR1 and CDR2 sequences are MDHEN and SYDVKM. The CDR3 runs 12 residues. V was trimmed by 6 bases and J by 1 base, leaving 6 bases between them. The CDR3 spells CASSLFQETQYF. The DNA for the CDR3 is TGTGCCAGCAGCCTATTCCAAGAGACCCAGTACTTC.

In this sample, this clone turned up a few times. J is TRBJ2-2 and V is TRBV7-9; possibly TRBD1 for D (6 bases). CDR1 and CDR2 (germline): SEHNR, FQNEAQ (reference sequence). This CDR3 comprises 15 residues. V was trimmed by 6 bases and J by 3 bases, leaving 14 bases between them. The CDR3 nucleotides are TGTGCCAGCAGATGGCAGGGGTATTACACCGGGGAGCTGTTTTTT. This encodes CASRWQGYYTGELFF.

The CDR3 protein is CASSTLGDTQYF. As DNA, the CDR3 is TGTGCCAGCAGCACTTTGGGTGATACGCAGTATTTT. This chain joins TRBV7-2 and TRBJ2-3; D is unclear. With 5 bases removed from V and 6 bases from J, the gap between germline ends came to 9 bases. Germline V CDR1 and CDR2: SGHTA, FQGNSA. CDR3 length: 12 amino acids.

The chain has TRBV6-6 and TRBJ1-1, with TRBD1 matching over 11 bases. J gave up 5 bases and V 7 bases, and 12 bases lay outside the gene matches. The V gene's germline CDR1 is MNHNY and CDR2 SVGAGI (reference sequence). This CDR3 has 16 amino acids. The CDR3 nucleotides read TGTGCCAGCACCCTAACCCCCGGGACAGGGGGAACTGAAGCTTTCTTT. This encodes CASTLTPGTGGTEAFF.

The CDR3 coding sequence is TGTGCCAGCAGCGTAGCTGGAGTTAATTCACCCCTCCACTTT. Translating it yields CASSVAGVNSPLHF. J is TRBJ1-6 and V is TRBV9; no definite D call. The V end was cut by 0 bases, the J end by 6 bases, with 7 bases between. Looked up from germline, CDR1 is SGDLS and CDR2 is YYNGEE. The CDR3 runs 14 residues.

The V gene is TRBV19, the J gene TRBJ1-1; D uncertain. Germline V CDR1 and CDR2: LNHDA, SQIVND (reference sequence). Trimming left V 0 bases short and J 3 bases short, with 11 bases between. There are 15 residues in the CDR3. CDR3 sequence (DNA): TGTGCCAGTAGTATAGACGGGGTTTGGGACACTGAAGCTTTCTTT. This translates into CASSIDGVWDTEAFF.

The chain uses TRBV29-1 and TRBJ2-3; the match to TRBD2 covers 13 bases. This CDR3 region has 17 residues. V lost 4 bases, J lost 3 bases, and 10 bases stayed unmatched. Germline-derived CDR1 and CDR2 are SQVTM and ANQGSEA. CDR3 in DNA: TGCAGCGTTGGGGCACCCGGACTAGCGGGGGTGACAGATACGCAGTATTTT. Translating it yields CSVGAPGLAGVTDTQYF.

V gene TRBV12-5 combines with J gene TRBJ2-5; tentative D call: TRBD2 (5 bases). The CDR3 sequence is 13 residues long. In germline, CDR1 is LGHNT, CDR2 FRNRAP. V lost 1 base, J lost 7 bases, and 10 bases lay in between. Here the CDR3 DNA reads TGTGCTAGTGGTTTGGAAGCGGTCGGGACCCAGTACTTC. Translation: CASGLEAVGTQYF.

This chain uses TRBV7-9 with TRBJ1-1; 9 nucleotides line up with TRBD1. The CDR3 spans 14 residues. With V trimmed by 4 bases and J by 10 bases, 10 bases remained unmatched. Germline CDR1 and CDR2: SEHNR and FQNEAQ (reference sequence). In nucleotides, the CDR3 is TGTGCCAGCAGCTGGGTACAGGGGGCTAACGTAGCTTTCTTT. Its translation: CASSWVQGANVAFF.

The chain has TRBV7-2 and TRBJ1-1; weak D call: TRBD1 (6 bases). Germline loops: CDR1 SGHTA, CDR2 FQGNSA. Trimming pared 1 base from V and 5 bases from J, leaving 14 bases between. The CDR3 consists of 15 residues. The DNA for the CDR3 is TGTGCCAGCAGCTTAGTTTTCAGGGGTGCGACTGAAGCTTTCTTT. Amino acids: CASSLVFRGATEAFF.

The gene calls are TRBV5-1 and TRBJ2-1; the D gene is possibly TRBD2 (6 bases). The V end lost 4 bases, the J end lost 7 bases, and 21 bases lay between the germline ends. The CDR3 runs 16 residues. Germline V gives CDR1 SGHRS, CDR2 YFSETQ. The CDR3 spells CASSPGEQGGWNEQFF. In DNA form, the CDR3 reads TGCGCCAGCAGCCCCGGAGAGCAGGGAGGATGGAATGAGCAGTTCTTC.

The genes are TRBV29-1 and TRBJ2-5; D uncertain. CDR3 length: 15 residues. With 8 bases removed from V and 3 bases from J, the gap between germline ends came to 22 bases. From germline, CDR1 is SQVTM and CDR2 ANQGSEA. As DNA, the CDR3 is TGCAGCTTCCTTGGCCCCGGCCCTTGGGAAGAGACCCAGTACTTC. Translation: CSFLGPGPWEETQYF.

J is TRBJ2-7 and V is TRBV6-1, with D perhaps TRBD1 (6 bases). Per germline, CDR1 MNHNS and CDR2 SASEGT. Trimming took off 1 base at V and 6 bases at J, with 13 bases between the two ends. The CDR3 is 14 residues long. As DNA, the CDR3 is TGTGCCAGCAGTGAAGAGGGGGTCGGAGGCGAGCAGTACTTC. Amino acids: CASSEEGVGGEQYF.

Written as DNA, the CDR3 is TGTGCCAGCAGCCCCGGCCCTCCTCGACTGGGGGCGCGAAGTGAAGCTTTCTTT. Translation gives CASSPGPPRLGARSEAFF. The gene calls are TRBV7-2 and TRBJ1-1, with D maybe TRBD1 (6 bases). From germline, CDR1 is SGHTA and CDR2 FQGNSA. Trimming left V 5 bases short and J 7 bases short, with 29 bases between. There are 18 residues in the CDR3.

The rearrangement uses TRBV7-2 and TRBJ1-2; D uncertain. Per the germline V gene, CDR1 is SGHTA and CDR2 is FQGNSA. The CDR3 consists of 15 residues. With 3 bases removed from V and 4 bases from J, the gap between germline ends came to 15 bases. In DNA, the CDR3 is TGTGCCAGCAGCTTCTCGCCTGTCTCTACCTATGGCTACACCTTC. This gives the protein CASSFSPVSTYGYTF.

The J gene is TRBJ1-2, the V gene TRBV7-9, with no clear D. Trimming removed 5 bases at V and 5 bases at J, with 9 bases between. Germline loops: CDR1 SEHNR, CDR2 FQNEAQ (reference sequence). There are 12 residues in the CDR3. The CDR3 DNA reads TGTGCCAGCAGCCTAGATCCGTATGGCTACACCTTC. This codes for CASSLDPYGYTF.

The chain couples TRBV7-3 to TRBJ1-1; TRBD1 is a possible D gene (6 bases). Trimming cost V 5 bases and J 2 bases, with 12 bases left between them. Germline V gene lookup returns CDR1 SGHTA and CDR2 FQGTGA. The CDR3 loop spans 14 amino acids. Here the CDR3 reads CASSPTGGNTEAFF. The CDR3 DNA sequence: TGTGCCAGCAGCCCGACCGGGGGCAACACTGAAGCTTTCTTT.

The rearrangement joins TRBV10-3 to TRBJ2-2, with D tentatively TRBD1 or TRBD2 (5 bases each). Germline CDR1 is ENHRY and CDR2 is SYGVKD. The CDR3 sequence is 16 residues long. Trimming took 3 bases from V and 13 from J, leaving 24 bases between them. This chain's CDR3 is CAISDRRRDLILSLFF. In DNA, the CDR3 is TGTGCCATCAGTGACCGACGCCGGGACCTAATCCTCTCGCTGTTTTTT.

Comment on this clone: This specimen includes other DNA sequences encoding the same CDR3. The chain has TRBV27 and TRBJ1-5, with D perhaps matching TRBD1 (6 bases). Germline CDR1 MNHEY, CDR2 SMNVEV (reference sequence). V was trimmed by 8 bases and J by 4 bases, leaving 9 bases between them. CDR3 length equals 12 residues. This CDR3 reads CASRTGNQPQHF. The CDR3 region has the DNA TGTGCCAGCCGTACAGGGAATCAGCCCCAGCATTTT.

The chain's CDR3 is CASSLRRDPLFF. For the CDR3, the DNA is TGTGCCAGCAGCTTACGGCGGGACCCACTGTTCTTC. J is TRBJ2-1 and V is TRBV7-2; D possibly corresponds to TRBD2 (6 bases). Germline loops: CDR1 SGHTA, CDR2 FQGNSA. There are 12 residues in the CDR3. V dropped 2 bases and J dropped 15 bases, with 14 bases sitting between them.